Included here is one T cell receptor (beta chain) sequence, with context. What it recognizes is unknown. Use of 60 Vbeta and 13 Jbeta primers characterized the PCR. The assay was immunoSEQ multiplex PCR, and TCRdb's table has in-frame clones only and misses some. The sample holds under 200,000 clones, around three quarters seen once. This sample stems from a study of cytomegalovirus exposure and HLA in healthy donors. Study summary: Caucasian-associated ancestry cluster membership applied to approximately 80% of approximately 400 genotyped donors.

Whole-study findings and limits: A few CMV-associated chains proved CMV antigen-specific in vitro. The study recorded 164 TCR beta chains that were cytomegalovirus-associated. Previously analyzed data showed that most TCR beta V segments were productive at a frequency of about 90% or about 30%.

The CDR3 consists of 12 residues. Looked up from germline, CDR1 is MGHDK and CDR2 is SYGVNS. With 4 bases removed from V and 10 bases from J, the gap between germline ends came to 13 bases. The receptor was derived from a man in his forties in good health and CMV-seronegative. The sequencing input was PBMCs. The rearrangement links TRBV25-1 to TRBJ1-1, with D unclear. The CDR3 loop is CASSAPGGRAFF. Written as DNA, the CDR3 is TGTGCCAGCAGTGCACCGGGAGGGAGAGCTTTCTTT.